This section outlines one T cell receptor (beta chain) sequence together with its context. What it binds is unknown. This specimen belongs to a study of T cell repertoires in cytomegalovirus infection. Overall study: Public signatures in TCR beta pointed to CMV infection and matching HLA type.

The CDR3 extends over 16 amino acids. V gave up 1 base and J gave up 3 bases; unmatched junction bases: 7. CDR1 SEHNR and CDR2 FQNEAQ come from the germline V gene (reference sequence). TCRdb reanalysed the reads using MiXCR and keeps one entry per CDR3 protein. This sample yields about 900,000 distinct CDR3 sequences, of which approximately 31% are seen a single time; roughly 13% belongs to the top ten. Study conclusions and caveats: Predominance within the ex vivo response was attributable to HLA-C-restricted CMV-specific TCR beta clonotypes.

V usage is TRBV7-9 and J usage is TRBJ2-7; 9 bases fit TRBD1. The sequence came from a human donor in good health (CMV status not recorded). Some clones in this sample may be carry-over from other donors' samples. This specimen was cultured CD8+ T cells from PBMCs, taken from culture after CMV antigen stimulation. The CDR3 DNA reads as TGTGCCAGCAGCTTAGTAACCGGGACAGGGAGCTACGAGCAGTACTTC. The encoded protein is CASSLVTGTGSYEQYF.